This entry lists 14 T cell receptor beta chains sequenced from one sample in a study of blood T cells in healthy people across ages. Then a second PCR, running roughly 7 to 11 cycles, was carried out with a sample-barcoded 5' primer and a J-beta primer mix. TCRdb processed the 5' RACE reads anew with MiXCR; each CDR3 protein has one entry. The table includes about 640,000 distinct CDR3 sequences, 58% detected once. Material: blood. These receptors were taken from a man between 60 and 75 years old in good health.

This chain uses TRBV12-3 or TRBV12-4 with TRBJ1-6; D call uncertain. This CDR3 contains 12 residues. Trimming removed 3 bases from V and 11 bases from J, with 8 bases in between. CDR3 nucleotides: TGTGCCAGCAGTTTGCGGACGACACCCCTCCACTTT. This translates into CASSLRTTPLHF.

This clonotype has more than one count but fewer than ten. The chain carries TRBV20-1 and TRBJ2-5; D unresolved. V shed 1 base and J shed 1 base, with 13 bases lying between them. Germline-derived CDR1 and CDR2 are DFQATT and SNEGSKA (reference sequence). This CDR3 has 15 amino acids. The chain's CDR3 is CSARAPRNPQETQYF. The CDR3 DNA follows: TGCAGTGCTAGAGCCCCTAGAAACCCCCAAGAGACCCAGTACTTC.

V usage is TRBV5-1 and J usage is TRBJ2-5; unclear D gene. The CDR3 runs 14 residues. V shed 5 bases and J shed 2 bases, with 13 bases lying between them. Looked up from germline, CDR1 is SGHRS and CDR2 is YFSETQ. CDR3 amino acids: CASRQSGVQETQYF. As DNA, the CDR3 is TGCGCCAGCAGGCAAAGTGGGGTACAAGAGACCCAGTACTTC.

The rearrangement uses TRBV21-1 and TRBJ2-1; the DNA was not used to check the table's D call, TRBD1. TRBV21-1 is given as a pseudogene. The CDR3 has 15 residues. Here the CDR3 reads CASSTRDRDVNEQFF. CDR3 nucleotides: TGTGCCAGCAGCACCCGGGACAGAGACGTCAATGAGCAGTTCTTC.

The chain recombines TRBV5-1 with TRBJ2-1; D gene uncertain. V lost 1 base and J lost 6, with 14 bases in between. This CDR3 comprises 15 residues. Germline assignment: CDR1 SGHRS and CDR2 YFSETQ. The CDR3 here is CASSLFASPGNEQFF. CDR3 in DNA: TGCGCCAGCAGCTTGTTCGCGAGCCCGGGCAATGAGCAGTTCTTC.

This clonotype was seen once. CDR3 loop: CASSQDRGAGGLTDTQYF. The CDR3 bases are TGTGCCAGCAGCCAAGACCGAGGAGCGGGGGGGCTGACAGATACGCAGTATTTT. The chain employs TRBV4-2 and TRBJ2-3; 10 bases line up with TRBD2. CDR3 length: 18 residues. The V gene end was trimmed by 0 bases and the J gene end by 3 bases; junction bases not matched to a gene: 9. Per germline, CDR1 LGHNA and CDR2 YNFKEQ.

Ten or more counts support this clonotype. This chain connects TRBV4-1 to TRBJ1-1; D may be TRBD1 (6 bases). CDR1 MGHRA and CDR2 YSYEKL come from the germline V gene. CDR3 length: 14 residues. V was cut by 7 bases and J by 5 bases, with 17 bases left in between. CDR3 protein: CASKKGGRVTEAFF. CDR3 nucleotide sequence: TGCGCCAGCAAAAAAGGGGGGCGAGTTACTGAAGCTTTCTTT.

This chain connects TRBV5-1 to TRBJ2-3; 8 bases are shared with TRBD2. The V gene's germline CDR1 is SGHRS and CDR2 YFSETQ. The CDR3 consists of 16 residues. The V gene end was trimmed by 0 bases and the J gene end by 5 bases; junction bases not matched to a gene: 8. The CDR3 region is CASSLAGGGTGDTQYF. The CDR3 coding sequence is TGCGCCAGCAGCTTGGCCGGGGGGGGTACTGGAGATACGCAGTATTTT.

The table lists this clonotype with a few counts. The CDR3 nucleotides read TGTGCCAGCAGCGACGAATTTGCAGGGCAAGAGACCCAGTACTTC. Protein: CASSDEFAGQETQYF. V usage is TRBV9 and J usage is TRBJ2-5; perhaps TRBD1 as D (5 bases). V dropped 3 bases and J dropped 2 bases, with 14 bases sitting between them. The V gene's germline CDR1 is SGDLS and CDR2 YYNGEE. This CDR3 has 15 amino acids. Using reference TRBV9 and TRBJ2-5 for the parts outside the CDR3, the full variable domain is DSGVTQTPKHLITATGQRVTLRCSPRSGDLSVYWYQQSLDQGLQFLIQYYNGEERAKGNILERFSAQQFPDLHSELNLSSLELGDSALYFCASSDEFAGQETQYFGPGTRLLVL.

The chain joins TRBV9 to TRBJ2-7; no clear D gene. CDR3 length: 13 amino acids. Germline V lookup: CDR1 SGDLS, CDR2 YYNGEE. The V and J ends lost 4 bases and 4 bases respectively, with 12 bases between them. CDR3 sequence (DNA): TGTGCCAGCAGCTTTAGTATCGGTTACGAGCAGTACTTC. Protein: CASSFSIGYEQYF.

The chain combines TRBV6-2 or TRBV6-3 with TRBJ2-1; TRBD2 is a possible D gene (6 bases). The CDR3 runs 15 residues. CDR1 is MNHEY and CDR2 is SVGEGT in the germline V gene. V was pared by 6 bases and J by 4 bases, with 16 bases between. Written as DNA, the CDR3 is TGTGCCAGCAGGGGAACGGGACTGGGGTACAATGAGCAGTTCTTC. Translation gives CASRGTGLGYNEQFF.

The chain recombines TRBV5-4 with TRBJ2-1; 11 bases are shared with TRBD1. The CDR3 is made up of 16 amino acids. Germline V gene lookup returns CDR1 SGHNT and CDR2 YYREEE (reference sequence). The J segment lost 1 base and the V segment lost 4 bases, leaving 4 bases of the junction unmatched. In DNA form, the CDR3 reads TGTGCCAGCAGCAGAAGGGACAGGGGGTCCTACAATGAGCAGTTCTTC. Its protein is CASSRRDRGSYNEQFF.

V and J are TRBV5-1 and TRBJ2-7, with 7 bases lining up with TRBD2. Germline V lookup: CDR1 SGHRS, CDR2 YFSETQ. V was clipped by 4 bases and J by 2 bases; unmatched bases: 6. This CDR3 has 14 amino acids. The CDR3 DNA sequence: TGCGCCAGCAGCGCCGGACTAGTTCCCTACGAGCAGTACTTC. It translates to CASSAGLVPYEQYF.

This clonotype showed up just once. The chain has TRBV5-1 and TRBJ2-5, with TRBD1 matching 8 bases. The germline V gene encodes CDR1 SGHRS and CDR2 YFSETQ. Trimming cost V 4 bases and J 5 bases; bases outside gene matches: 7. CDR3 length: 14 amino acids. CDR3 loop: CASSMDRDGETQYF. In nucleotides, the CDR3 is TGCGCCAGCAGCATGGACAGGGACGGGGAGACCCAGTACTTC.